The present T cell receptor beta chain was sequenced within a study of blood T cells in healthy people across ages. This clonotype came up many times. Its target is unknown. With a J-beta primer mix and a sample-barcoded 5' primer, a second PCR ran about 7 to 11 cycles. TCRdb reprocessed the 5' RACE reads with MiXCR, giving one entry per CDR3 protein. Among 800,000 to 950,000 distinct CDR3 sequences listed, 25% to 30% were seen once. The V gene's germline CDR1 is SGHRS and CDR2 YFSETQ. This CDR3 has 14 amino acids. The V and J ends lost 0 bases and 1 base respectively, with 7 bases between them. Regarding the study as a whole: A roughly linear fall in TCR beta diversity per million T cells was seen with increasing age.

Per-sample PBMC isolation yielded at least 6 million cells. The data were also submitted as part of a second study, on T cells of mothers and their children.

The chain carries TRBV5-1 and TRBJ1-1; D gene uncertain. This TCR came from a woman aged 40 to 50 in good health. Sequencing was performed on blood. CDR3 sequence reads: CASSLEGRNTEAFF. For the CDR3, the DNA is TGCGCCAGCAGCTTGGAAGGGAGGAACACTGAAGCTTTCTTT.